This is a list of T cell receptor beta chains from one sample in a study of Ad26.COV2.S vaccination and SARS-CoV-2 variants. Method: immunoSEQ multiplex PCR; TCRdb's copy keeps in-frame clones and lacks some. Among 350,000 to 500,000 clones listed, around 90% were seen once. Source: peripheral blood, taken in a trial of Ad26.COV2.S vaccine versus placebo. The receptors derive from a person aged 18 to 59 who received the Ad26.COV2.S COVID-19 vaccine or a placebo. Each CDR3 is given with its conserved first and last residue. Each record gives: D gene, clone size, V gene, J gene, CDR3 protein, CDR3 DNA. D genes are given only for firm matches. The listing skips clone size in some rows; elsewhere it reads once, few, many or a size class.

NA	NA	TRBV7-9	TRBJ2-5	CASSSLRREETQYF	TGTGCCAGCAGCTCCCTGCGGAGGGAAGAGACCCAGTACTTC
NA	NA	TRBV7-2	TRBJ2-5	CASSLGAAGETQYF	TGTGCCAGCAGCTTAGGAGCTGCGGGGGAGACCCAGTACTTC
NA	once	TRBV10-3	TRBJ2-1	CAISESADNEQFF	TGTGCCATCAGTGAGTCCGCTGACAATGAGCAGTTCTTC
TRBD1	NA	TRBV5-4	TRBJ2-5	CASSSPGQGAGETQYF	TGTGCCAGCAGCTCGCCCGGACAGGGGGCTGGAGAGACCCAGTACTTC
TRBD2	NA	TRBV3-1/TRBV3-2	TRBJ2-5	CASSLGTSGNKETQYF	TGTGCCAGCAGCCTAGGGACTAGCGGGAATAAAGAGACCCAGTACTTC
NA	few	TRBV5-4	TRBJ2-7	CASSGNGNEQYF	TGTGCCAGCAGCGGAAACGGGAACGAGCAGTACTTC
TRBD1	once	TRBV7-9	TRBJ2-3	CASSRTQGATDTQYF	TGTGCCAGCAGCCGTACACAGGGGGCTACAGATACGCAGTATTTT
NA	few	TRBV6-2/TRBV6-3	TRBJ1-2	CASSTPGQMGYTF	TGTGCCAGCAGCACCCCCGGACAGATGGGCTACACCTTC
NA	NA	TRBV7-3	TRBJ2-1	CASSLGYGPGYNEQFF	TGTGCCAGCAGCTTGGGGTATGGGCCTGGGTACAATGAGCAGTTCTTC
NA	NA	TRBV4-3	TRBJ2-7	CASSPGRGSYEQYF	TGCGCCAGCAGCCCCGGCAGGGGTTCCTACGAGCAGTACTTC
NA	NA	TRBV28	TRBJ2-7	CASSGLLYEQYF	TGTGCCAGCAGTGGACTCCTATACGAGCAGTACTTC
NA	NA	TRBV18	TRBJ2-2	CASSDTGELFF	TGTGCCAGCTCAGACACCGGGGAGCTGTTTTTT
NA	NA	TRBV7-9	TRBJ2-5	CASSPGDQETQYF	TGTGCCAGCAGTCCCGGGGACCAAGAGACCCAGTACTTC
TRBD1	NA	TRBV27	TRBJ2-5	CASSQGTAQETQYF	TGTGCCAGCAGCCAAGGGACAGCCCAAGAGACCCAGTACTTC
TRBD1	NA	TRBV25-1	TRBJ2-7	CASSQQGAFDEQYF	TGTGCCAGCAGTCAACAGGGGGCGTTCGACGAGCAGTACTTC
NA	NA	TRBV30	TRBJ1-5	CAWRGDYNQPQHF	TGTGCCTGGAGAGGAGACTACAATCAGCCCCAGCATTTT
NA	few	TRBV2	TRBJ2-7	CASSAKGLQYF	TGTGCCAGCAGTGCTAAGGGGCTACAGTACTTC
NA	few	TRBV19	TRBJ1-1	CASSQTKNTEAFF	TGTGCCAGTAGTCAGACAAAAAACACTGAAGCTTTCTTT
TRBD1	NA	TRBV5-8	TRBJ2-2	CARLRDRAKKGTGELFF	TGTGCCAGGCTCCGGGACAGGGCCAAAAAAGGCACCGGGGAGCTGTTTTTT
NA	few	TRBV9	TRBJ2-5	CASSAYDLRVDETQYF	TGTGCCAGCAGCGCTTACGATCTCAGGGTTGATGAGACCCAGTACTTC
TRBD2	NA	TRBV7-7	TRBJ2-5	CASGPGLGQETQYF	TGTGCTAGCGGCCCGGGACTAGGTCAAGAGACCCAGTACTTC
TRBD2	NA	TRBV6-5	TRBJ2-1	CASTRDYNSYNEQFF	TGTGCCAGCACTCGGGACTATAACTCCTACAATGAGCAGTTCTTC
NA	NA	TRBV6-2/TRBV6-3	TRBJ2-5	CASSLFQETQYF	TGTGCCAGCAGTTTGTTTCAAGAGACCCAGTACTTC
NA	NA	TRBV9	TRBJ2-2	CASSGPTGELFF	TGTGCCAGCAGCGGACCCACCGGGGAGCTGTTTTTT
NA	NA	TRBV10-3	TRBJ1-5	CAISGQLNQPQHF	TGTGCCATCAGTGGACAATTGAATCAGCCCCAGCATTTT
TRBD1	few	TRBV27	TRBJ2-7	CASLGQAPTTTREQYF	TGTGCCAGCTTAGGACAGGCCCCAACTACTACTCGCGAGCAGTACTTC
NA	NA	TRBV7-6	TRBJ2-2	CASSRSSRRANTGELFF	TGTGCCAGCAGCCGATCCTCTCGGAGGGCCAACACCGGGGAGCTGTTTTTT
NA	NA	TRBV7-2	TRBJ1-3	CASSLRAGSGNTIYF	TGTGCCAGCAGCTTACGGGCAGGGTCAGGAAACACCATATATTTT
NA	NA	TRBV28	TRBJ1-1	CASSPWQVTTEAFF	TGTGCCAGCAGTCCCTGGCAGGTTACGACTGAAGCTTTCTTT
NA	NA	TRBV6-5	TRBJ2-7	CASRDVWQGTYEQYF	TGTGCCAGCAGGGACGTCTGGCAGGGAACCTACGAGCAGTACTTC
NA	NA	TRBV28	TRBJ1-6	CASSLGGGGGYNSPLHF	TGTGCCAGCAGTTTAGGGGGGGGAGGGGGATATAATTCACCCCTCCACTTT
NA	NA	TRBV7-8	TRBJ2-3	CASSPLRLRADTQYF	TGTGCCAGCAGCCCACTAAGGCTGAGGGCAGATACGCAGTATTTT
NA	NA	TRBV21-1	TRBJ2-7	CASQGGSYEQYF	TGTGCCAGCCAAGGGGGCTCTTACGAGCAGTACTTC
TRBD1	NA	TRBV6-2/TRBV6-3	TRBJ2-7	CASSYGDRLYEQYF	TGTGCCAGCAGTTACGGGGACAGGCTCTACGAGCAGTACTTC
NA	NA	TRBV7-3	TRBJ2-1	CASSLGGVGLNEQFF	TGTGCCAGCAGCTTAGGAGGGGTCGGCTTAAATGAGCAGTTCTTC
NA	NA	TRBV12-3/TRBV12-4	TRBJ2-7	CASSLRPTYEQYF	TGTGCCAGCAGTTTGCGACCCACCTACGAGCAGTACTTC
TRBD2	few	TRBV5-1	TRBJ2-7	CASSLLAGGPREQYF	TGCGCCAGCAGCCTACTAGCGGGAGGGCCTCGAGAGCAGTACTTC
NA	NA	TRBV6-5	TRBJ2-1	CASSTGLSYNEQFF	TGTGCCAGCAGTACAGGATTATCCTACAATGAGCAGTTCTTC
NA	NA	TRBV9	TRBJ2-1	CASSVAGRQRVDNEQFF	TGTGCCAGCAGCGTAGCTGGGAGGCAGCGGGTAGACAATGAGCAGTTCTTC
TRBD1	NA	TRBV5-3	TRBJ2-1	CARSSDRVGSYNEQFF	TGTGCCAGAAGCTCGGACAGGGTTGGGTCCTACAATGAGCAGTTCTTC
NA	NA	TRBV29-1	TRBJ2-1	CSARERTSYNEQFF	TGCAGCGCTCGGGAGCGTACCTCCTACAATGAGCAGTTCTTC
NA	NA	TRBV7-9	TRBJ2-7	CASSRAAAILYEQYF	TGTGCCAGCAGCCGCGCCGCGGCGATCCTCTACGAGCAGTACTTC